A selection of T cell receptor beta chains follows, all from one sample in a study of T cells after posttransplantation cyclophosphamide. Sequenced by immunoSEQ multiplex PCR; TCRdb stores in-frame clones only, minus some. The sample shows fewer than 30,000 clones, roughly 83% of them seen only once. The sequenced material came from PBMCs. The receptors were gathered from an older woman with a blood cancer, CMV-positive, and with a related stem cell donor. CDR3s include the opening cysteine and the closing phenylalanine or tryptophan. Each record gives: D gene, J gene, V gene, clone size, CDR3 length, CDR3 protein, CDR3 DNA. The D gene is left open where the match is weak. A row's size may be missing; if present it is once, few, many or a size class.

TRBD1 | TRBJ2-7 | TRBV7-7 | - | 13 | CASSSGTGYEQYF | TGTGCCAGCAGCTCAGGGACAGGCTACGAGCAGTACTTC
- | TRBJ2-3 | TRBV7-2 | - | 12 | CASSFSTSAQYF | TGTGCCAGCAGCTTTAGCACCTCGGCGCAGTATTTT
TRBD1 | TRBJ2-7 | TRBV30 | - | 15 | CAWRPTGGASYEQYF | TGTGCCTGGAGACCTACAGGGGGCGCCTCCTACGAGCAGTACTTC
- | TRBJ1-1 | TRBV2 | once | 13 | CASSGEGNTEAFF | TGTGCCAGCAGTGGTGAGGGGAACACTGAAGCTTTCTTT
TRBD1 | TRBJ1-1 | TRBV10-1 | - | 14 | CASSVGGQGTKAFF | TGCGCCAGCAGTGTAGGCGGACAGGGAACAAAAGCTTTCTTT
- | TRBJ1-4 | TRBV2 | - | 14 | CASRSEGRSEKLFF | TGTGCCAGCAGGTCGGAGGGAAGGAGTGAAAAACTGTTTTTT
TRBD2 | TRBJ2-7 | TRBV2 | - | 17 | CASSDISGSFNAYEQYF | TGTGCCAGCAGTGATATCAGCGGGAGCTTCAACGCCTACGAGCAGTACTTC
- | TRBJ1-5 | TRBV6-7 | once | 16 | CASSYPTLTPDQPQHF | TGTGCCAGCAGTTACCCGACTCTAACGCCCGACCAGCCCCAGCATTTT
- | TRBJ1-2 | TRBV2 | - | 13 | CASRSDGIYGYTF | TGTGCCAGCAGAAGCGACGGAATCTATGGCTACACCTTC
TRBD1 | TRBJ1-2 | TRBV6-6 | - | 15 | CASSIWPTGGYGYTF | TGTGCCAGCAGCATTTGGCCTACAGGGGGCTATGGCTACACCTTC
TRBD1 | TRBJ1-1 | TRBV18 | - | 13 | CASSHRDRGLAFF | TGTGCCAGCTCTCACCGGGACAGGGGTTTGGCTTTCTTT
- | TRBJ1-5 | TRBV27 | - | 15 | CASSPSQGGLQPQHF | TGTGCCAGCAGTCCTTCTCAGGGAGGACTTCAGCCCCAGCATTTT
TRBD1 | TRBJ1-1 | TRBV6-5 | once | 15 | CASSYPGQGRTEAFF | TGTGCCAGCAGTTACCCGGGACAGGGAAGAACTGAAGCTTTCTTT
- | TRBJ2-2 | TRBV30 | - | 15 | CAWTPRTSNTGELFF | TGTGCCTGGACCCCCCGGACATCTAACACCGGGGAGCTGTTTTTT
TRBD1 | TRBJ2-7 | TRBV6-5 | - | 14 | CASSRDRRNYEQYF | TGTGCCAGCAGTCGGGACAGGAGAAACTACGAGCAGTACTTC
- | TRBJ2-3 | TRBV5-1 | - | 15 | CASSFPGLNTDTQYF | TGCGCCAGCAGCTTCCCGGGACTTAACACAGATACGCAGTATTTT
- | TRBJ1-5 | TRBV6-1 | - | 15 | CASRDFIYSNQPQHF | TGTGCCAGCAGGGACTTCATTTATAGCAATCAGCCCCAGCATTTT
TRBD2 | TRBJ2-1 | TRBV25-1 | - | 16 | CAFIGSGSAGDNEQFF | TGTGCCTTCATCGGTAGCGGGAGCGCTGGAGACAATGAGCAGTTCTTC
- | TRBJ2-5 | TRBV10-3 | - | 14 | CAISEGRGGETQYF | TGTGCCATCAGTGAGGGCAGGGGTGGGGAGACCCAGTACTTC
- | TRBJ2-5 | TRBV18 | - | 13 | CASSPSQTGTQYF | TGTGCCAGCTCACCATCTCAGACAGGGACCCAGTACTTC
- | TRBJ2-7 | TRBV6-5 | - | 13 | CASSYSRIYEQYF | TGTGCCAGCAGTTACTCGAGGATCTACGAGCAGTACTTC
TRBD2 | TRBJ2-7 | TRBV7-3 | - | 15 | CASSLRASGPYEQYF | TGTGCCAGCAGCCTCCGGGCTAGCGGCCCCTACGAGCAGTACTTC